The 13 T cell receptor beta chains below all came from one sample that was sequenced in a study of CD8+ T cells in alopecia areata. Extraction of RNA preceded its reverse transcription into cDNA, which served as the sequencing template. Assay used: immunoSEQ multiplex PCR; TCRdb lists only in-frame clones, some missing. This sample has around 100,000 clones, with roughly half found just once. Sequenced: CD4+ T cells sorted from blood. The origin of the receptors is a human donor in good health.

This clone was counted once. This chain joins TRBV30 and TRBJ2-7, with TRBD2 matching over 7 bases. The germline CDR1 and CDR2 sequences are GTSNPN and SVGIG (reference sequence). The length of the CDR3 is 12 residues. The V and J ends lost 3 bases and 6 bases, in that order; junction bases with no gene match: 5. CDR3 DNA: TGTGCCTGGAGCCGGGGGGTGGGCGAGCAGTACTTC. Translating it yields CAWSRGVGEQYF. The whole variable domain, filled in from reference TRBV30 and TRBJ2-7, reads SQTIHQWPATLVQPVGSPLSLECTVEGTSNPNLYWYRQAAGRGLQLLFYSVGIGQISSEVPQNLSASRPQDRQFILSSKKLLLSDSGFYLCAWSRGVGEQYFGPGTRLTVT.

The V gene is TRBV9, the J gene TRBJ2-2, with 7 bases aligning to TRBD1. V was clipped by 4 bases and J by 0 bases; unmatched bases: 3. The CDR3 runs 15 residues. The germline V gene encodes CDR1 SGDLS and CDR2 YYNGEE. The CDR3 DNA reads as TGTGCCAGCAGCATGGGGACAGCGAACACCGGGGAGCTGTTTTTT. It codes for CASSMGTANTGELFF.

The chain couples TRBV29-1 to TRBJ2-2; D remains unclear. V was trimmed by 6 bases and J by 0 bases, leaving 11 bases between them. The CDR3 is 14 residues long. The germline CDR1 and CDR2 sequences are SQVTM and ANQGSEA. CDR3 sequence: CSVTTPTNTGELFF. The DNA for the CDR3 is TGCAGCGTAACGACGCCAACGAACACCGGGGAGCTGTTTTTT.

This clone showed up just a few times. The chain links TRBV11-2 to TRBJ2-7; D gene ambiguous. The germline V gene has CDR1 SGHAT and CDR2 FQNNGV. The CDR3 totals 14 residues. V was clipped by 4 bases and J by 0 bases, with 10 bases between them. The CDR3 protein is CASSSPRSSYEQYF. CDR3 DNA sequence: TGTGCCAGCAGCTCCCCCCGTAGCTCCTACGAGCAGTACTTC.

A few counts support this clone. The V and J genes are TRBV30 and TRBJ2-6; D might be TRBD1 (5 bases). CDR3 length equals 14 residues. V lost 2 bases and J 2 bases, leaving 7 bases between the germline ends. Per germline, CDR1 GTSNPN and CDR2 SVGIG (reference sequence). The CDR3 here is CAWSLGAGANVLTF. The CDR3 nucleotides are TGTGCCTGGAGTTTAGGGGCTGGGGCCAACGTCCTGACTTTC.

The chain employs TRBV7-9 and TRBJ1-5, with D unclear. With 1 base removed from V and 2 bases from J, the gap between germline ends came to 9 bases. CDR3 length equals 15 residues. CDR1 SEHNR and CDR2 FQNEAQ come from the germline V gene (reference sequence). The CDR3 DNA reads as TGTGCCAGCAGCTTAGAGGGTGGGCGCAATCAGCCCCAGCATTTT. Encoded protein: CASSLEGGRNQPQHF.

With respect to this clone: The junction differs from germline at one of its ends, possibly a read error. V usage is TRBV7-7 and J usage is TRBJ2-1, with TRBD2 identical over 16 bases. Germline values: CDR1 SSHAT, CDR2 FNYEAQ (reference sequence). The CDR3 sequence is 15 residues long. The DNA for the CDR3 is TGTGCTAGCAGCTCGGGACTAGCGGGGGGGAATGAGCAGTTCTTC. This gives the protein CASSSGLAGGNEQFF.

V usage is TRBV9 and J usage is TRBJ2-5; the match to TRBD2 covers 12 bases. The CDR3 is made up of 16 amino acids. Trimming at V came to 3 bases and at J to 1 base, leaving 4 bases not matched to a gene. CDR1 SGDLS and CDR2 YYNGEE come from the germline V gene. The CDR3 region is CASSAGLAGSQETQYF. CDR3 DNA: TGTGCCAGCAGCGCCGGACTAGCGGGGAGCCAAGAGACCCAGTACTTC.

The rearrangement joins TRBV4-2 to TRBJ2-7, with 8 positions matching TRBD2. The CDR3 spans 15 residues. The germline CDR1 and CDR2 sequences are LGHNA and YNFKEQ. V dropped 8 bases and J dropped 2; count of bases not matched to a gene: 11. CDR3 in DNA: TGTGCCAGCGGCGAGGGAACTAGCGGCACCTACGAGCAGTACTTC. It yields the protein CASGEGTSGTYEQYF.

This clone showed up just a few times. V usage is TRBV5-6 and J usage is TRBJ1-4, with TRBD1 as a possible D gene (5 bases). This CDR3 is 15 amino acids long. CDR1 SGHDT and CDR2 YYEEEE come from the germline V gene. Trimming stripped 0 bases from V and 10 bases from J, with 16 bases between. The CDR3: CASSLDRPPMVKLFF. The CDR3 DNA reads TGTGCCAGCAGCTTGGACAGGCCGCCAATGGTAAAACTGTTTTTT.

The chain carries TRBV6-5 and TRBJ2-7; D gene ambiguous. The CDR3 consists of 12 residues. V was clipped by 4 bases and J by 2 bases, with 6 bases between them. Germline-derived CDR1 and CDR2 are MNHEY and SVGAGI. Written as DNA, the CDR3 is TGTGCCAGCAGTTCCGTTACCTACGAGCAGTACTTC. Amino acid sequence: CASSSVTYEQYF.

This chain joins TRBV11-2 and TRBJ1-6; 11 nucleotides line up with TRBD1. CDR1 and CDR2 (germline): SGHAT, FQNNGV. V lost 1 base and J lost 9; bases outside the gene matches: 5. There are 16 residues in the CDR3. The CDR3: CASSLVAGTGGSPLHF. CDR3 DNA sequence: TGTGCCAGCAGCTTAGTAGCGGGGACAGGGGGTTCACCCCTCCACTTT.

V and J are TRBV29-1 and TRBJ1-2; no firm D call. Trimming stripped 5 bases from V and 6 bases from J, with 10 bases between. The germline gives CDR1 SQVTM, CDR2 ANQGSEA. This CDR3 region has 11 residues. CDR3 loop: CSVYRDDGYTF. The CDR3 DNA reads as TGCAGCGTTTATAGGGATGATGGCTACACCTTC.